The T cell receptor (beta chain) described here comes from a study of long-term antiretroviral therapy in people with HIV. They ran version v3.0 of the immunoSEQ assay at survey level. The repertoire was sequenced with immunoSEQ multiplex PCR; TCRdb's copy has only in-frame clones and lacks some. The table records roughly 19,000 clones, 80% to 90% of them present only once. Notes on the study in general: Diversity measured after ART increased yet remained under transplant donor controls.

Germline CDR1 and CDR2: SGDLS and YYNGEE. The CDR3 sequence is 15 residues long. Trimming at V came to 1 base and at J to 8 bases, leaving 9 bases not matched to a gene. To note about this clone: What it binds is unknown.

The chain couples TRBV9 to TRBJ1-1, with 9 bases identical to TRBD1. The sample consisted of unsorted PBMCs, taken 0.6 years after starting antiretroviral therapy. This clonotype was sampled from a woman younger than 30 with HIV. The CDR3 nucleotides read TGTGCCAGCAGCGTAACCGGGACAGGGAGTTCCGAAGCTTTCTTT. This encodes CASSVTGTGSSEAFF.